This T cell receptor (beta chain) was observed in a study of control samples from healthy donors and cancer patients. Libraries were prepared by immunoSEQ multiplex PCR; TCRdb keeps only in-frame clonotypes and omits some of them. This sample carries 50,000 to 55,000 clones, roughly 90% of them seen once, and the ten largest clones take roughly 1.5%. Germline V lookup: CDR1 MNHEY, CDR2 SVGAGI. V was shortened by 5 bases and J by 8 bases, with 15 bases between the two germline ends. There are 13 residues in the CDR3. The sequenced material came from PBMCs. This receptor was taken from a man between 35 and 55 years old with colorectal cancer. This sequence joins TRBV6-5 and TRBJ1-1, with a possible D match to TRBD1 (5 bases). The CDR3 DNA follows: TGTGCCAGCAGTCGGAGCAGGGTTGGCGAAGCTTTCTTT. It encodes CASSRSRVGEAFF.